The next 13 T cell receptor beta chains were all read from a single sample in a study of shared clonotypes between healthy human individuals. TCRdb's copy holds only in-frame clones and misses some; the assay was immunoSEQ multiplex PCR. The sample shows roughly 1,600,000 clones, 98% to 99% of them seen only once. Material for sequencing was naive CD4+ T cells sorted from blood. Subset defined: CD45RA+ positively selected. The source of these receptors is a man younger than 40 in good health.

The genes are TRBV5-1 and TRBJ1-4; D not certain. Per germline, CDR1 SGHRS and CDR2 YFSETQ. This CDR3 comprises 17 residues. The germline V and J ends were trimmed by 4 bases and 7 bases, with 23 bases remaining between them. CDR3 sequence reads: CASSPAPNIFGSEKLFF. Written as DNA, the CDR3 is TGCGCCAGCAGCCCCGCTCCCAACATCTTCGGGAGTGAAAAACTGTTTTTT. The variable domain in full, completed from reference TRBV5-1 and TRBJ1-4, reads KAGVTQTPRYLIKTRGQQVTLSCSPISGHRSVSWYQQTPGQGLQFLFEYFSETQRNKGNFPGRFSGRQFSNSRSEMNVSTLELGDSALYLCASSPAPNIFGSEKLFFGSGTQLSVL.

The chain links TRBV11-2 to TRBJ2-7; maybe TRBD2 (6 bases). The CDR3 is 13 amino acids. The germline V gene has CDR1 SGHAT and CDR2 FQNNGV. Trimming left V 5 bases short and J 7 bases short, with 15 bases between. CDR3 coding DNA: TGTGCCAGCAGCGCCGGGCGGACTAAGGAGCAGTACTTC. This gives the protein CASSAGRTKEQYF.

The chain links TRBV18 to TRBJ2-3, with D perhaps assigned TRBD1 or TRBD2 (7 bases each). Germline V gives CDR1 KGHSH, CDR2 LQKENI. Trimming left V 3 bases short and J 4 bases short, with 20 bases between. The CDR3 contains 17 residues. The chain's CDR3 is CASSPGGGPEGADTQYF. For the CDR3, the DNA is TGTGCCAGCTCACCGGGAGGGGGCCCGGAGGGAGCAGATACGCAGTATTTT. Full variable domain (missing parts from reference TRBV18 and TRBJ2-3): NAGVMQNPRHLVRRRGQEARLRCSPMKGHSHVYWYRQLPEEGLKFMVYLQKENIIDESGMPKERFSAEFPKEGPSILRIQQVVRGDSAAYFCASSPGGGPEGADTQYFGPGTRLTVL.

The chain couples TRBV5-5 to TRBJ1-1; D gene ambiguous. This CDR3 is 15 amino acids long. Per the germline V gene, CDR1 is SGHKS and CDR2 is YYEKEE (reference sequence). The ends were cut back, 0 bases at V and 1 base at J, with 10 bases in the middle. CDR3 bases: TGTGCCAGCAGCTTGGCCCCAGGAGAGAACACTGAAGCTTTCTTT. Translating gives CASSLAPGENTEAFF.

Points on this clone: Mismatch with germline at one junction end may stem from a read error. The chain carries TRBV7-7 and TRBJ2-2; 10 bases align to TRBD2. Looked up from germline, CDR1 is SSHAT and CDR2 is FNYEAQ (reference sequence). This CDR3 is built from 17 residues. As DNA, the CDR3 is TGTGCTAGCAGCAGTCTTCTAGCGGGAGTCGACACCGGGGAGCTGTTTTTT. Amino acids: CASSSLLAGVDTGELFF.

This clone came up once. The CDR3 loop is CAIRDTRELEAEAFF. The DNA for the CDR3 is TGTGCCATCAGGGACACTAGGGAACTCGAGGCTGAAGCTTTCTTT. This chain links TRBV10-3 with TRBJ1-1, with D possibly being TRBD1 (5 bases). The CDR3 is made up of 15 amino acids. Germline V gives CDR1 ENHRY, CDR2 SYGVKD. Trimming left V 6 bases short and J 6 bases short, with 20 bases between.

In regard to this clone: This sample also contains other DNA sequences that code for the same CDR3. The CDR3 reads CASSSDGSSYNEQFF. The CDR3 region has the DNA TGTGCCAGCAGCTCCGATGGTAGCTCCTACAATGAGCAGTTCTTC. The chain joins TRBV11-2 to TRBJ2-1; D unclear. V was pared by 4 bases and J by 0 bases, with 10 bases between. Looked up from germline, CDR1 is SGHAT and CDR2 is FQNNGV. CDR3 length: 15 amino acids. Full variable domain (remainder filled in from reference TRBV11-2 and TRBJ2-1): EAGVAQSPRYKIIEKRQSVAFWCNPISGHATLYWYQQILGQGPKLLIQFQNNGVVDDSQLPKDRFSAERLKGVDSTLKIQPAKLEDSAVYLCASSSDGSSYNEQFFGPGTRLTVL.

The chain is built from TRBV9 and TRBJ2-3; 9 positions match TRBD2. J was trimmed by 1 base and V by 4 bases; bases with no gene match: 10. Germline-derived CDR1 and CDR2 are SGDLS and YYNGEE. The CDR3 has 17 residues. The CDR3 region is CASSRREGRRGTDTQYF. The CDR3 DNA reads as TGTGCCAGCAGCCGGCGGGAGGGCCGGAGGGGCACAGATACGCAGTATTTT.

The rearrangement uses TRBV14 and TRBJ2-7; D could derive from TRBD1 or TRBD2 (5 bases each). Trimming pared 2 bases from V and 2 bases from J, leaving 16 bases between. CDR1 and CDR2 (germline): SGHDN, FVKESK. CDR3 length equals 16 residues. The CDR3 coding sequence is TGTGCCAGCAGCCAACTATTCGTGGGGACCCCCTACGAGCAGTACTTC. Protein: CASSQLFVGTPYEQYF.

The chain is built from TRBV6-6 and TRBJ2-7, with D perhaps TRBD2 (7 bases). This CDR3 is built from 13 residues. Germline-derived CDR1 and CDR2 are MNHNY and SVGAGI (reference sequence). With 7 bases removed from V and 5 bases from J, the gap between germline ends came to 15 bases. This CDR3 reads CASTGRGGHEQYF. The CDR3 nucleotides read TGTGCCAGCACGGGGAGGGGGGGCCACGAGCAGTACTTC.

The chain uses TRBV19 and TRBJ1-1, with D possibly being TRBD1 (6 bases). Germline CDR1 reads LNHDA; CDR2 reads SQIVND (reference sequence). The ends were cut back, 1 base at V and 11 bases at J, with 8 bases in the middle. The CDR3 sequence is 11 residues long. The CDR3 sequence is CASSIGQVAFF. For the CDR3, the DNA is TGTGCCAGTAGTATAGGACAGGTTGCTTTCTTT.

The chain employs TRBV10-3 and TRBJ1-5; tentatively, D is TRBD1 (5 bases). The germline V gene encodes CDR1 ENHRY and CDR2 SYGVKD. V was shortened by 6 bases and J by 5 bases, with 11 bases between the two germline ends. This CDR3 has 13 residues. The CDR3 reads CAISYGGDQPQHF. CDR3 DNA: TGTGCCATCAGCTACGGGGGTGATCAGCCCCAGCATTTT.

A few counts support this clone. The gene calls are TRBV5-4 and TRBJ2-7; no firm D call. Germline CDR1 and CDR2: SGHNT and YYREEE (reference sequence). V lost 0 bases and J lost 0, with 7 bases in between. This CDR3 comprises 14 residues. The CDR3 protein is CASSLEANSYEQYF. The CDR3 DNA follows: TGTGCCAGCAGCTTGGAAGCCAACTCCTACGAGCAGTACTTC.